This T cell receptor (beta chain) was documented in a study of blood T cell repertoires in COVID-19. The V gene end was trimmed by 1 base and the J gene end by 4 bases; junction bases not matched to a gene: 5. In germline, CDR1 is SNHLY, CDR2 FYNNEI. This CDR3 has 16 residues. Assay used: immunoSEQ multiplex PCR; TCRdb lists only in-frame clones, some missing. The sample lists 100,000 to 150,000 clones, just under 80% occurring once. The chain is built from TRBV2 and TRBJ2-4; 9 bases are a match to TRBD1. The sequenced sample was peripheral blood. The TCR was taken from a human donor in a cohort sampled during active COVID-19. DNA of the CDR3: TGTGCCAGCAGTGAAGACAGGGGGCTGGGTAAAAACATTCAGTACTTC. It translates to CASSEDRGLGKNIQYF.